The next 26 T cell receptor beta chains were all read from a single sample in a study of blood T cell repertoires in COVID-19 (dated by TCRdb to the early 2020s). Receptor amplification or capture employed the immunoSEQ multiplex PCR assay. In TCRdb, the immuneACCESS table is reduced to in-frame sequences with V and J assigned. These tables do not hold every clone; where another copy was compared, an unresolved V gene accounts for under half, and the others remain unexplained. The sample profile shows some 250,000 clones; about nine tenths of them were found once. The ten largest account for more than 1% of the sample. The source material was PBMCs or T cells enriched from blood (not recorded which). The source of these receptors is a human donor in a cohort exposed to, infected with or recovered from COVID-19 (not recorded which). The donor label of this sample is uncertain.

This sequence joins TRBV19 and TRBJ1-2; 7 bases are shared with TRBD1. V lost 6 bases and J lost 3; bases outside the gene matches: 7. CDR1 is LNHDA, CDR2 SQIVND, per germline (reference sequence). The CDR3 extends over 14 amino acids. The CDR3 DNA follows: TGTGCCAGTAGAGAAGACAGGGAGGACTATGGCTACACCTTC. This encodes CASREDREDYGYTF.

This chain links TRBV5-1 with TRBJ2-5; perhaps TRBD2 as D (5 bases). Germline CDR1 reads SGHRS; CDR2 reads YFSETQ. The CDR3 consists of 15 residues. V lost 2 bases and J 5 bases, leaving 16 bases between the germline ends. The CDR3 reads CASSFYPGSGETQYF. As DNA, the CDR3 is TGCGCCAGCAGCTTTTATCCGGGATCGGGGGAGACCCAGTACTTC.

This clone appeared a single time. The chain joins TRBV19 to TRBJ1-2; no clear D. The CDR3 sequence is 11 residues long. Trimming left V 5 bases short and J 4 bases short, with 5 bases between. Germline assignment: CDR1 LNHDA and CDR2 SQIVND (reference sequence). In nucleotides, the CDR3 is TGTGCCAGTAGTTATGTCTATGGCTACACCTTC. Protein: CASSYVYGYTF.

The chain carries TRBV6-5 and TRBJ1-4; TRBD1 matches at 8 bases. The CDR3 is made up of 15 amino acids. Germline V gene data show CDR1 as MNHEY and CDR2 as SVGAGI. V was clipped by 7 bases and J by 1 base; unmatched bases: 5. The CDR3 is CASKDRAVTNEKLFF. The CDR3 DNA reads as TGTGCCAGCAAGGACAGGGCGGTAACTAATGAAAAACTGTTTTTT.

The chain carries TRBV20-1 and TRBJ2-3; possible D gene TRBD2, 5 bases. Germline CDR1 and CDR2: DFQATT and SNEGSKA (reference sequence). The CDR3 contains 13 residues. V was cut by 3 bases and J by 3 bases, with 10 bases left in between. CDR3: CSASIGVTDTQYF. For the CDR3, the DNA is TGCAGTGCTAGTATCGGGGTTACAGATACGCAGTATTTT.

This chain connects TRBV3-1 (or the pseudogene TRBV3-2) to TRBJ1-4; D unresolved. The CDR3 consists of 13 residues. Germline values: CDR1 LGHDT, CDR2 YNNKEL (reference sequence). With 5 bases removed from V and 3 bases from J, the gap between germline ends came to 7 bases. CDR3 protein: CASSSAANEKLFF. The CDR3 DNA is TGTGCCAGCAGCAGCGCGGCTAATGAAAAACTGTTTTTT.

The chain uses TRBV4-3 and TRBJ1-3; the D is unclear. Trimming took off 4 bases at V and 0 bases at J, with 10 bases between the two ends. Germline V gives CDR1 LGHNA, CDR2 YSLEER. The CDR3 is 15 amino acids. CDR3: CASSPGPNSGNTIYF. CDR3 nucleotides: TGCGCCAGCAGCCCTGGGCCCAACTCTGGAAACACCATATATTTT.

The sample holds one count of this clone. V is TRBV5-4 and J is TRBJ2-7; 8 nucleotides match TRBD2. CDR3 length: 16 amino acids. Germline trimming cut 0 bases from V and 0 bases from J; bases unmatched to any gene: 5. The germline V gene encodes CDR1 SGHNT and CDR2 YYREEE (reference sequence). CDR3 amino acids: CASSLGLATGSYEQYF. Written as DNA, the CDR3 is TGTGCCAGCAGCTTGGGACTAGCGACGGGCTCCTACGAGCAGTACTTC. The full variable domain, in which reference TRBV5-4 and TRBJ2-7 provide the parts outside the CDR3, is ETGVTQSPTHLIKTRGQQVTLRCSSQSGHNTVSWYQQALGQGPQFIFQYYREEENGRGNFPPRFSGLQFPNYSSELNVNALELDDSALYLCASSLGLATGSYEQYFGPGTRLTVT.

This chain connects TRBV6-2 or TRBV6-3 to TRBJ1-5; 12 bases line up with TRBD1. CDR1 is MNHEY and CDR2 is SVGEGT in the germline V gene. This CDR3 contains 17 residues. V dropped 5 bases and J dropped 4; count of bases not matched to a gene: 9. In DNA form, the CDR3 reads TGTGCCAGCAGTCCCCGGGACAGGGGGCTAATGAATCAGCCCCAGCATTTT. As protein: CASSPRDRGLMNQPQHF.

This rearrangement joins TRBV21-1 to TRBJ2-5; the D call of TRBD2 is as the table states it, not checked on the DNA. TRBV21-1 is classified as a pseudogene. The CDR3 extends over 16 amino acids. The CDR3 loop is CASSYPEGTDEETQYF. The DNA for the CDR3 is TGTGCCAGCAGCTACCCGGAGGGCACAGATGAAGAGACCCAGTACTTC.

This clone showed up just once. This CDR3 reads CSVLTGKSGNTIYF. The CDR3 nucleotides are TGCAGCGTCCTGACAGGAAAGAGTGGAAACACCATATATTTT. V usage is TRBV29-1 and J usage is TRBJ1-3; TRBD1 might be the D (6 bases). V dropped 6 bases and J dropped 3 bases, with 15 bases sitting between them. Germline CDR1 SQVTM, CDR2 ANQGSEA. The CDR3 loop spans 14 amino acids.

The chain recombines TRBV5-4 with TRBJ2-1, with unresolved D. CDR1 and CDR2 from the germline V gene are SGHNT and YYREEE (reference sequence). V lost 3 bases, J lost 6 bases, and 10 bases lay in between. The CDR3 spans 13 residues. The CDR3 bases are TGTGCCAGCAGCTCCGCGTGGGCCAATGAGCAGTTCTTC. Protein sequence: CASSSAWANEQFF.

The genes are TRBV6-4 and TRBJ1-4; perhaps TRBD1 as D (6 bases). The ends were cut back, 5 bases at V and 8 bases at J, with 12 bases in the middle. The CDR3 sequence is 13 residues long. Looked up from germline, CDR1 is MRHNA and CDR2 is SNTAGT. The CDR3 sequence: CASSHRVGEKLFF. CDR3 bases: TGTGCCAGCAGTCACAGGGTCGGCGAAAAACTGTTTTTT.

As DNA, the CDR3 is TGTGCCAGCAGAGAGGGACAGGGTTTCACCGGGGAGCTGTTTTTT. Translated: CASREGQGFTGELFF. The chain recombines TRBV28 with TRBJ2-2, with TRBD1 matching over 9 bases. Germline V gives CDR1 MDHEN, CDR2 SYDVKM. Unmatched junction bases numbered 6, after V lost 6 bases and J lost 4 bases. The CDR3 runs to 15 residues. Full variable domain (outside the CDR3, taken from reference TRBV28 and TRBJ2-2): DVKVTQSSRYLVKRTGEKVFLECVQDMDHENMFWYRQDPGLGLRLIYFSYDVKMKEKGDIPEGYSVSREKKERFSLILESASTNQTSMYLCASREGQGFTGELFFGEGSRLTVL.

The V gene is TRBV24-1, the J gene TRBJ1-5; tentatively, D is TRBD1 (5 bases). V lost 9 bases, J lost 1 base, and 15 bases lay in between. This CDR3 contains 15 residues. Germline V gene sequence: CDR1 KGHDR, CDR2 SFDVKD. CDR3 DNA: TGTGCCACCCAAGCGGGGGGTGGAAGCAATCAGCCCCAGCATTTT. Its translation is CATQAGGGSNQPQHF.

The chain links TRBV2 to TRBJ1-2; 12 bases fit TRBD1. V was clipped by 4 bases and J by 7 bases; unmatched bases: 7. CDR1 and CDR2 (germline): SNHLY, FYNNEI. The CDR3 has 15 residues. CDR3 loop: CASSVPGQGAGGYTF. As DNA, the CDR3 is TGTGCCAGCAGTGTCCCGGGACAGGGGGCGGGTGGCTACACCTTC.

V and J are TRBV18 and TRBJ2-7; 9 bases align to TRBD2. The V gene's germline CDR1 is KGHSH and CDR2 LQKENI. The CDR3 has 15 residues. With 2 bases clipped from V and 3 bases from J, the junction kept 5 bases outside the gene matches. Here the CDR3 DNA reads TGTGCCAGCTCACCAAAGCGGGGGGAAAACTACGAGCAGTACTTC. Translating it yields CASSPKRGENYEQYF.

The chain combines TRBV30 with TRBJ1-5; D possibly corresponds to TRBD1 (6 bases). Germline V lookup: CDR1 GTSNPN, CDR2 SVGIG (reference sequence). The CDR3 sequence is 16 residues long. Trimming stripped 0 bases from V and 2 bases from J, with 14 bases between. The CDR3 loop reads CAWSVMGATGNQPQHF. The CDR3 DNA reads as TGTGCCTGGAGTGTAATGGGGGCTACGGGCAATCAGCCCCAGCATTTT.

The chain uses TRBV4-1 and TRBJ1-5; D possibly corresponds to TRBD1 (6 bases). Germline V gene data show CDR1 as MGHRA and CDR2 as YSYEKL. The V end was cut by 0 bases, the J end by 4 bases, with 10 bases between. The CDR3 length is 15 residues. CDR3 region: CASSQETGLNQPQHF. The CDR3 DNA reads as TGCGCCAGCAGCCAAGAAACAGGGCTGAATCAGCCCCAGCATTTT.

CDR3 region: CASSEVRVAKNIQYF. The CDR3 nucleotides read TGTGCCAGCAGTGAAGTCAGGGTTGCCAAAAACATTCAGTACTTC. This chain joins TRBV2 and TRBJ2-4, with D perhaps matching TRBD1 (5 bases). The CDR3 sequence is 15 residues long. CDR1 is SNHLY and CDR2 is FYNNEI in the germline V gene. Trimming left V 1 base short and J 1 base short, with 8 bases between.

The chain couples TRBV13 to TRBJ1-2, with 8 positions matching TRBD1. Germline CDR1 PRHDT, CDR2 FYEKMQ (reference sequence). Losses at the gene ends were 5 bases for V and 2 bases for J; bases not matched to a gene: 13. This CDR3 has 17 residues. CDR3 sequence (DNA): TGTGCCAGCAGCACCTACCCTCCGGGACAGGCGAACTATGGCTACACCTTC. Encoded protein: CASSTYPPGQANYGYTF.

This clone appeared a single time. The V and J genes are TRBV19 and TRBJ1-1; D gene uncertain. Trimming removed 5 bases at V and 2 bases at J, with 15 bases between. Germline CDR1 reads LNHDA; CDR2 reads SQIVND (reference sequence). The CDR3 is 15 residues long. The CDR3 nucleotides are TGTGCCAGTAGTTACTTCGACGGAGGAAACACTGAAGCTTTCTTT. This gives the protein CASSYFDGGNTEAFF.

The J gene is TRBJ2-2, the V gene TRBV7-2; 8 nucleotides match TRBD1. The germline V gene has CDR1 SGHTA and CDR2 FQGNSA. The CDR3 extends over 16 amino acids. Trimming removed 3 bases from V and 5 bases from J; junction bases left unmatched: 8. The CDR3: CASSFRGRRGTGELFF. The CDR3 nucleotides are TGTGCCAGCAGCTTCAGGGGGCGAAGGGGGACCGGGGAGCTGTTTTTT.

V usage is TRBV19 and J usage is TRBJ2-5; TRBD2 matches at 10 bases. The CDR3 runs 14 residues. Germline CDR1 and CDR2: LNHDA and SQIVND (reference sequence). After removal of 6 bases from V and 4 bases from J, the junction contained 5 bases not matched to a gene. CDR3 nucleotide sequence: TGTGCCAGTAGGGCTAGCGGGGGAGCAGAGACCCAGTACTTC. Amino acids: CASRASGGAETQYF.

This clone was detected a few times. The J gene is TRBJ1-2, the V gene TRBV6-2 or TRBV6-3, with D possibly matching TRBD1 (5 bases). V was clipped by 1 base and J by 4 bases, with 16 bases between them. The germline V gene has CDR1 MNHEY and CDR2 SVGEGT. This CDR3 comprises 16 residues. The CDR3 loop is CASSYFASGRGYGYTF. CDR3 coding DNA: TGTGCCAGCAGTTACTTTGCGTCGGGGAGGGGCTATGGCTACACCTTC.

The sample holds a few counts of this clone. The chain couples TRBV7-3 to TRBJ2-1; 11 nucleotides align to TRBD2. Unmatched junction bases numbered 5, after V lost 5 bases and J lost 5 bases. The CDR3 is made up of 15 amino acids. The germline V gene encodes CDR1 SGHTA and CDR2 FQGTGA. The CDR3 reads CASSPGLAGNNEQFF. The CDR3 nucleotides are TGTGCCAGCAGCCCTGGACTAGCGGGTAACAATGAGCAGTTCTTC. Complete variable domain (other parts from reference TRBV7-3 and TRBJ2-1): GAGVSQTPSNKVTEKGKYVELRCDPISGHTALYWYRQSLGQGPEFLIYFQGTGAADDSGLPNDRFFAVRPEGSVSTLKIQRTERGDSAVYLCASSPGLAGNNEQFFGPGTRLTVL.